In its sample, the clone carrying this TCR beta chain was seen a few times. Its antigen is still unknown. A read error may produce the germline difference seen at one junction end. The data stem from a study of regulatory T cells in long-lasting Graves disease. Time point reported: newly diagnosed GD, antithyroid drugs for less than 3 months. PBMC-derived RNA was used for the TCR library. Arm-PCR of CDR3 regions and iRepertoire HTBI primers were the basis on which TCR beta libraries were built. TCRdb reprocessed the multiplex PCR reads with MiXCR, giving one entry per CDR3 protein. Found here are some 450,000 distinct CDR3 sequences, roughly 15% of them singletons; the top ten hold about 10%. Findings and limits, study-wide: Patients with persistent Graves' had lower TCR diversity than newly diagnosed patients.

CDR1 and CDR2 from the germline V gene are MNHNS and SASEGT. The CDR3 has 13 residues. The sample was also reused in another study, on T cells in Graves' hyperthyroidism and ophthalmopathy.

Sequenced here: peripheral blood mononuclear cells (PBMCs), sampled at new diagnosis, from a patient treated with antithyroid drugs. The TCR comes from a young woman with Graves disease. The chain combines TRBV6-1 with TRBJ1-1; D not resolved. CDR3 sequence: CASSRSGNTEASF. The CDR3 DNA follows: TGTGCCAGCAGCCGCTCGGGGAACACTGAAGCTTCCTTT.